The clone carrying this T cell receptor beta chain was seen just once. The antigen is undetermined. This record comes from a study of cytomegalovirus exposure and HLA in healthy donors. Here immunoSEQ multiplex PCR was the method, and the copy in TCRdb shows in-frame clones only, minus some. The top ten hold just under 3% of the sample, which has about 140,000 clones, roughly nine tenths seen once. Overall study results and limits: Researchers counted roughly 160 TCR beta chains as cytomegalovirus-associated. The study found most TCR sequences rare, yet found some public TCRs in many donors.

This TCR derives from a man between 18 and 35 years old in good health and CMV-seronegative. Sequenced input: PBMCs.

CDR3 sequence: CASREGRGVPRETQYF. In DNA, the CDR3 is TGTGCCAGCAGAGAGGGTCGGGGGGTCCCGCGAGAGACCCAGTACTTC. The V call is TRBV7-9, the J call TRBJ2-5, with 7 positions matching TRBD2. Germline loops: CDR1 SEHNR, CDR2 FQNEAQ (reference sequence). Unmatched junction bases numbered 14, after V lost 6 bases and J lost 4 bases. This CDR3 region has 16 residues.